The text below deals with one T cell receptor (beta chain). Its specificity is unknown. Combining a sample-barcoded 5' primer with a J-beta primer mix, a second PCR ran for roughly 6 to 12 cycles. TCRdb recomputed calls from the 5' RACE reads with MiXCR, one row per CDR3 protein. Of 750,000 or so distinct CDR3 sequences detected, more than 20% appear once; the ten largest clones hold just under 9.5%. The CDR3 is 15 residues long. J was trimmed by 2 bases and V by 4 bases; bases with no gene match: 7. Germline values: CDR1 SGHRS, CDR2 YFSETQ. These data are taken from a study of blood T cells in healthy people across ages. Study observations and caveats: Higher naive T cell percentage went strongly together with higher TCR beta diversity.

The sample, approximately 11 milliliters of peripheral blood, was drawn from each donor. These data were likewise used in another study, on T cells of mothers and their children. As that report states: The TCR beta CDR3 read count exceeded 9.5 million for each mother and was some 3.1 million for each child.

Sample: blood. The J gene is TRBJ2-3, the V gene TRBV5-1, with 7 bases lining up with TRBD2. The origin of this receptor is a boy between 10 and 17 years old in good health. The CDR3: CASSRSSGYTDTQYF. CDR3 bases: TGCGCCAGCAGCCGTTCTAGCGGTTACACAGATACGCAGTATTTT.